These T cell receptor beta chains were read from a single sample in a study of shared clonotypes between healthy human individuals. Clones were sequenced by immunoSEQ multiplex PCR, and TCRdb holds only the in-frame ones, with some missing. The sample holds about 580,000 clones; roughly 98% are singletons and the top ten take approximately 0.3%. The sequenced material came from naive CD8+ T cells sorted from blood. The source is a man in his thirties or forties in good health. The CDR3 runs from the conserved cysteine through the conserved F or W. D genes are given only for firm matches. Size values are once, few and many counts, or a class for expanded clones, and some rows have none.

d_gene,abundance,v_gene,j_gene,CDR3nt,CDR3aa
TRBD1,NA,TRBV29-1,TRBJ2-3,TGCAGCGTTGAGGATGGACAGGGCGATATGCAGTATTTT,CSVEDGQGDMQYF
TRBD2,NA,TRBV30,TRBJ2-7,TGTGCCTGGAGTGTACGGGGGGAAGGGTACGAGCAGTACTTC,CAWSVRGEGYEQYF
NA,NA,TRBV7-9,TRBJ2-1,TGTGCCAGCAGCTTAGGGGCGGACACCCCCTACAATGAGCAGTTCTTC,CASSLGADTPYNEQFF
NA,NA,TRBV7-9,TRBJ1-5,TGTGCCAGCAGCCCGAGCGTCCCGTATCAGCCCCAGCATTTT,CASSPSVPYQPQHF
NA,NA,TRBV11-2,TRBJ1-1,TGTGCCAGCAGCTTATTGCCCATTGTGACTGAAGCTTTCTTT,CASSLLPIVTEAFF
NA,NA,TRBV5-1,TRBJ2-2,TGCGCCAGCAGCTCACCTTTCGGGACGGACTGGGGTGGCGGGGAGCTGTTTTTT,CASSSPFGTDWGGGELFF
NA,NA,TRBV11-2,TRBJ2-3,TGTGCCAGCAGCTTACCCACAGATACGCAGTATTTT,CASSLPTDTQYF
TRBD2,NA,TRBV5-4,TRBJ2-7,TGTGCCAGCAGCTTTAGGGAGGGCCAGGACGAGCAGTACTTC,CASSFREGQDEQYF
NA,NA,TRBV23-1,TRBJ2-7,TGCGCCAGCAGCCGTCTAAGCGACGAGCAGTACTTC,CASSRLSDEQYF
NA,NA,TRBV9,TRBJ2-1,TGTGCCAGCAGCGTAGCCGGTGGTGGTGATGAGCAGTTCTTC,CASSVAGGGDEQFF
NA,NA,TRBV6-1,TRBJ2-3,TGTGCCAGCACCAAGACAGTTGGCACAGATACGCAGTATTTT,CASTKTVGTDTQYF
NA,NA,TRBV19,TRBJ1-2,TGTGCCAGTATAAGCCGGGAACAACCTAACTATGGCTACACCTTC,CASISREQPNYGYTF
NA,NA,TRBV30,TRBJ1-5,TGTGCCTGGAGTGCGATGGGAAGGGCCAGTCAGCCCCAGCATTTT,CAWSAMGRASQPQHF
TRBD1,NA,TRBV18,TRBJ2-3,TGTGCCAGCTCTGGGGACAGGGTTTTGGAAAGGGTGTCAGGGGATACGCAGTATTTT,CASSGDRVLERVSGDTQYF
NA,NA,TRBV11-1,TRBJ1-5,TGTGCCAGCAGTCCCGAGGTCCGCAATCAGCCCCAGCATTTT,CASSPEVRNQPQHF
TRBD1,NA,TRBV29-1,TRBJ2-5,TGCAGCGTTGAAGACGCACCCGGACAGGGAAAAGAGACCCAGTACTTC,CSVEDAPGQGKETQYF
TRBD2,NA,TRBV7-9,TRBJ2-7,TGTGCCAGCAGCTTAGTGGCTAGCGGGCTCTACGAGCAGTACTTC,CASSLVASGLYEQYF
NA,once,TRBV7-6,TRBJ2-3,TGTGCCAGCAGCCCGCGGAGTAACACAGATACGCAGTATTTT,CASSPRSNTDTQYF
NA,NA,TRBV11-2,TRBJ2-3,TGTGCCAGCAGCTTATCGGGGAAGAGCACAGATACGCAGTATTTT,CASSLSGKSTDTQYF
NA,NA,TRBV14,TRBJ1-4,TGTGCCAGCAGCCAAGATCGGGACGGGGATGGGAATGCTAATGAAAAACTGTTTTTT,CASSQDRDGDGNANEKLFF
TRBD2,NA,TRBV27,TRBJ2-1,TGTGCCAGCAGTTCACTTCGAGCGGGAGGATTCTACAATGAGCAGTTCTTC,CASSSLRAGGFYNEQFF
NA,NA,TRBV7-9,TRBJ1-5,TGTGCCAGCAGCCCGGGTGGCAGGAGCAATCAGCCCCAGCATTTT,CASSPGGRSNQPQHF
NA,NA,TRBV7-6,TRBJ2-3,TGTGCCAGCAGCTTAGGGGCAGGGGGCACAGATACGCAGTATTTT,CASSLGAGGTDTQYF
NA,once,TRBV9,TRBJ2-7,TGTGCCAGCAGCGGACTGTCCTACGAGCAGTACTTC,CASSGLSYEQYF
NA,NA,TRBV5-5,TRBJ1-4,TGTGCCAGCAGCGCGCGGACGGATGCAACTAATGAAAAACTGTTTTTT,CASSARTDATNEKLFF
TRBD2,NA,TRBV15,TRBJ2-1,TGTGCCACCGGGGGACTAGCGGGAGCTGATGAGCAGTTCTTC,CATGGLAGADEQFF
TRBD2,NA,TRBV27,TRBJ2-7,TGTGCCAGCAGGACCGTAGCGGGAGCTCCGCCCGAGCAGTACTTC,CASRTVAGAPPEQYF
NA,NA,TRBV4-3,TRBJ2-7,TGCGCCAGCAGCCAATCCTTCAGAGGGCAACCCTACGAGCAGTACTTC,CASSQSFRGQPYEQYF
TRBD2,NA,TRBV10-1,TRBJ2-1,TGCGCCAGCAGTGGGACTAGCGGAGACAATGAGCAGTTCTTC,CASSGTSGDNEQFF
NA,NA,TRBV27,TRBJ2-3,TGTGCCAGCAGTCCAAGCCGGTCAGGGCTGATTTTAGATACGCAGTATTTT,CASSPSRSGLILDTQYF
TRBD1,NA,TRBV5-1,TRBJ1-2,TGCGCCAGCAGCTTCGGACAGGGGCGATATGGCTACACCTTC,CASSFGQGRYGYTF
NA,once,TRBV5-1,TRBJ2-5,TGCGCCAGCAGCTTATCCGGGTACCAAGAGACCCAGTACTTC,CASSLSGYQETQYF
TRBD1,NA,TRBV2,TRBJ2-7,TGTGCCAGCAGTGAGACAGGGCCGAGCTCCTACGAGCAGTACTTC,CASSETGPSSYEQYF
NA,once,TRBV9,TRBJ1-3,TGTGCCAGCAGCGTAGAGTGGGGCAACTCTGGAAACACCATATATTTT,CASSVEWGNSGNTIYF
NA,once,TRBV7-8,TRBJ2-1,TGTGCCAGCAGCTTAGCAATTACCGAACCGTACTACAATGAGCAGTTCTTC,CASSLAITEPYYNEQFF
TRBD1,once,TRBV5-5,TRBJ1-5,TGTGCCAGCAGCAAGGGACAGGAGGGGAGCAATCAGCCCCAGCATTTT,CASSKGQEGSNQPQHF
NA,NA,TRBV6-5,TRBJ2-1,TGTGCCAGCAGATCAGGGACCAGCTCCTACAATGAGCAGTTCTTC,CASRSGTSSYNEQFF
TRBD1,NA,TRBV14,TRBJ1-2,TGTGCCAGCAGCCAAACAGGGGTCTCTGGCTACACCTTC,CASSQTGVSGYTF
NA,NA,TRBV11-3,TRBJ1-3,TGTGCCAGCAGCTCCCGCTCCTCTGGAAACACCATATATTTT,CASSSRSSGNTIYF
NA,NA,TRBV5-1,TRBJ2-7,TGCGCCAGCAGCTGGGGGGAGCCGCTTTCCTACGAGCAGTACTTC,CASSWGEPLSYEQYF
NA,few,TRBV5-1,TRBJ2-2,TGCGCCAGCAGCTCATGGGACCGAGGGGGGAACACCGGGGAGCTGTTTTTT,CASSSWDRGGNTGELFF